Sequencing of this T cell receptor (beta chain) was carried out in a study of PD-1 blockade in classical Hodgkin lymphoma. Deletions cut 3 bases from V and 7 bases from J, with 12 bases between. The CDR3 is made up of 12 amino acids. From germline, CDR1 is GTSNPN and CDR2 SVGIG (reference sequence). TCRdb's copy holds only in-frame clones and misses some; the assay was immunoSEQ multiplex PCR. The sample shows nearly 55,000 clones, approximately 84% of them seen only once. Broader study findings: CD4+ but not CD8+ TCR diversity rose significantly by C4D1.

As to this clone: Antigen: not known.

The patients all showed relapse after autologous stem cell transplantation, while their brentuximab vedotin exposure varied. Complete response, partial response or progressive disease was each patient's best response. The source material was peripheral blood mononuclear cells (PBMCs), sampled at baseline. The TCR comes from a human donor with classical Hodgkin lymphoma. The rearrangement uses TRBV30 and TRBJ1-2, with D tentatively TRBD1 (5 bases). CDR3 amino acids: CAWSRARVGYTF. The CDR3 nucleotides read TGTGCCTGGAGCCGAGCCAGGGTTGGCTACACCTTC. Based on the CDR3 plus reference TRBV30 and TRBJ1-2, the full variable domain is SQTIHQWPATLVQPVGSPLSLECTVEGTSNPNLYWYRQAAGRGLQLLFYSVGIGQISSEVPQNLSASRPQDRQFILSSKKLLLSDSGFYLCAWSRARVGYTFGSGTRLTVV.